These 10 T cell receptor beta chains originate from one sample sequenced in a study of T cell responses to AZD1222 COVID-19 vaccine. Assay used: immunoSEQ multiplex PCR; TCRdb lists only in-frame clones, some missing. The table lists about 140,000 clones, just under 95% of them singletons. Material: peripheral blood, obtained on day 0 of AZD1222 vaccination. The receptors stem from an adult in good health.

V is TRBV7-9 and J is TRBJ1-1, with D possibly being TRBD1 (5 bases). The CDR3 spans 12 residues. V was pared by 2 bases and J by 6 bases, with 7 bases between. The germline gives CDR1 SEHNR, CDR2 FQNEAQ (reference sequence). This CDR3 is CASSLMGAEAFF. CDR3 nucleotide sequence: TGTGCCAGCAGCTTAATGGGGGCTGAAGCTTTCTTT.

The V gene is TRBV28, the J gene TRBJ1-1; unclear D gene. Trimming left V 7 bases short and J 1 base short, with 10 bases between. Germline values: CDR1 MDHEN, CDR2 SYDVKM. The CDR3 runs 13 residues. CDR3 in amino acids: CASTPAGNTEAFF. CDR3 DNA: TGTGCCAGCACTCCGGCCGGGAACACTGAAGCTTTCTTT. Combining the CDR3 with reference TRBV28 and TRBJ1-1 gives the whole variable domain DVKVTQSSRYLVKRTGEKVFLECVQDMDHENMFWYRQDPGLGLRLIYFSYDVKMKEKGDIPEGYSVSREKKERFSLILESASTNQTSMYLCASTPAGNTEAFFGQGTRLTVV.

The CDR3 reads CAALSSRNEQYF. CDR3 bases: TGTGCCGCCTTGAGCTCTAGGAACGAGCAGTACTTC. V gene TRBV10-3 combines with J gene TRBJ2-7, with no clear D. Germline V gives CDR1 ENHRY, CDR2 SYGVKD. CDR3 length equals 12 residues. V lost 11 bases and J lost 5, with 16 bases in between.

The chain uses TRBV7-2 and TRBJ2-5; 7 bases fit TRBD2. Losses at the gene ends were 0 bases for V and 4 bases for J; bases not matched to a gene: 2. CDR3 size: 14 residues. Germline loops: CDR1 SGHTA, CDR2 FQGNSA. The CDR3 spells CASSLASGRETQYF. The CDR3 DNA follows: TGTGCCAGCAGCTTAGCTAGCGGGCGAGAGACCCAGTACTTC.

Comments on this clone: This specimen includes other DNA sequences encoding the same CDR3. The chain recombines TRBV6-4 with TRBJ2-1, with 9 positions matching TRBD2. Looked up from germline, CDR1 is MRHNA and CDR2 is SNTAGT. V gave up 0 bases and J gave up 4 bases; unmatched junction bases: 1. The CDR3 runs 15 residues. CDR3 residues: CASSDSSGSYNEQFF. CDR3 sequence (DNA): TGTGCCAGCAGTGACTCTAGCGGGAGTTACAATGAGCAGTTCTTC.

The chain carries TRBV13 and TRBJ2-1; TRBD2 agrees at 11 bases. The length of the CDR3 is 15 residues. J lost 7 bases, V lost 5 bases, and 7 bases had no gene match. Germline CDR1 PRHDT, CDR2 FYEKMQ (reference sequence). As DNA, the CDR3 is TGTGCCAGCAGCATACTAGCGGGAGTATGGAATGAGCAGTTCTTC. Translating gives CASSILAGVWNEQFF.

The CDR3 loop is CASSVDRAPGELFF. The CDR3 DNA is TGTGCCAGTAGTGTGGACAGGGCCCCCGGGGAGCTGTTTTTT. The V call is TRBV19, the J call TRBJ2-2; the match to TRBD1 covers 8 bases. The V segment lost 5 bases and the J segment 6 bases; nucleotides outside the gene matches: 5. Per germline, CDR1 LNHDA and CDR2 SQIVND (reference sequence). The length of the CDR3 is 14 residues.

This chain's CDR3 is CASSLVVGTDTQYF. The DNA for the CDR3 is TGTGCCAGCAGCTTAGTGGTGGGGACAGATACGCAGTATTTT. This chain links TRBV11-2 with TRBJ2-3; D is unclear. Germline V gene sequence: CDR1 SGHAT, CDR2 FQNNGV. V was shortened by 1 base and J by 3 bases, with 8 bases between the two germline ends. CDR3 length equals 14 residues.

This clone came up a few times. CDR3 region: CASSLLGTGPRNTEAFF. CDR3 nucleotide sequence: TGTGCCAGCAGTTTACTTGGGACAGGGCCACGGAACACTGAAGCTTTCTTT. The rearrangement uses TRBV28 and TRBJ1-1; 9 positions match TRBD1. This CDR3 region has 17 residues. Germline V gene data show CDR1 as MDHEN and CDR2 as SYDVKM. V was pared by 2 bases and J by 1 base, with 8 bases of the junction left unmatched.

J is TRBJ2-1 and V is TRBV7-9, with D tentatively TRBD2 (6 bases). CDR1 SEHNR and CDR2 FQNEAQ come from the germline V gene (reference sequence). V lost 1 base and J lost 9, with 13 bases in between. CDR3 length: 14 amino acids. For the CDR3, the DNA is TGTGCCAGCAGCTTAGGGGGTACTAGCCGTGAGCAGTTCTTC. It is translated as CASSLGGTSREQFF.